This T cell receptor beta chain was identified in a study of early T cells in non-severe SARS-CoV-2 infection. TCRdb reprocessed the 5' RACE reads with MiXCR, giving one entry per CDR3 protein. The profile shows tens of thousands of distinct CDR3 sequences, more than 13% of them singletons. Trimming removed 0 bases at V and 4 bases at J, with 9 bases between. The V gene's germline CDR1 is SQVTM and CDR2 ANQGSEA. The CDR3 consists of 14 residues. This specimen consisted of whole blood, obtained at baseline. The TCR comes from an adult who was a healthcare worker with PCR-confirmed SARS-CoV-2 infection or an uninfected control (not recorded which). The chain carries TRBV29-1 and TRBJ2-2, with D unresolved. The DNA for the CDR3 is TGCAGCGTTGAAGATCGCCACGGCACCGGGGAGCTGTTTTTT. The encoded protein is CSVEDRHGTGELFF.